This T cell receptor (beta chain) was sequenced in a study of somatic mutations in cytotoxic T cells in rheumatoid arthritis. Study background: Among the T-cell populations stained with V beta antibodies, some were separated by flow sorting at nearly 100% purity, including V beta1+ cells whose TCRB was sequenced. Study observations and caveats: Among rheumatoid arthritis patients and age-matched healthy controls, CD8+ T-cell clonality was not significantly different. No age-related increase in CD8+ clonality was seen in healthy controls, but one was seen in rheumatoid arthritis patients.

About this clone: Its specificity is unknown.

Assay used: immunoSEQ multiplex PCR; TCRdb lists only in-frame clones, some missing. Here the sample spans over 15,000 clones, 70% to 90% being singletons. CDR1 is MNHNS, CDR2 SASEGT, per germline. Trimming cost V 4 bases and J 0 bases, with 12 bases left between them. The CDR3 spans 15 residues. This TCR came from an adult with rheumatoid arthritis. Material for sequencing was CD8+ T cells sorted from blood. This sequence joins TRBV6-1 and TRBJ1-2; the D gene is possibly TRBD1 (6 bases). The CDR3 sequence is CASSATGMSNYGYTF. CDR3 DNA sequence: TGTGCCAGCAGTGCCACAGGGATGTCTAACTATGGCTACACCTTC.